The sample holds a few counts of the clone carrying this T cell receptor beta chain. What it binds is not known. One entry per CDR3 protein, called by TCRdb with MiXCR from the 5' RACE reads. The table includes about 400,000 distinct CDR3 sequences, under 7.5% detected once. The data derive from a study of T cells after yellow fever vaccination. Study findings and constraints: In post-booster samples, most primary-vaccination clones reappeared (about 96% CD4, 70% to 90% CD8).

Trimming shortened V by 4 bases and J by 0 bases, and 11 bases separated the two germline ends. The CDR3 loop spans 15 amino acids. Germline V gives CDR1 LGHNA, CDR2 YSLEER. The chain combines TRBV4-3 with TRBJ2-3, with a tentative D call TRBD2 (6 bases). The sample in question was PBMCs, obtained 5 days after the yellow fever booster vaccination. The clonotype comes from a man younger than 40 who received the YFV17D yellow fever vaccine. Here the CDR3 DNA reads TGCGCCAGCAGCCGGCGGGACTTAAGCACAGATACGCAGTATTTT. This translates into CASSRRDLSTDTQYF.